This T cell receptor (beta chain) comes out of a study of cytotoxic CD8 clonotypes in ibrutinib-treated CLL. Study background: Samples had a mean of around 250,000 productive templates and tens of thousands of productive rearrangements. Study observations and caveats: Ibrutinib response saw clonality rise, and progression saw it return toward baseline. For progressing versus sustained-remission patients, sampling times were not the same.

TCRdb's table, derived via immunoSEQ multiplex PCR, lists solely in-frame clones and lacks some. The table shows fewer than 35,000 clones, with roughly 57% occurring only once. CDR1 and CDR2 from the germline V gene are SGHNT and YENEEA. The CDR3 loop spans 12 amino acids. This clone was counted a few times. Its specificity is not known. A read error may produce the germline difference seen at one junction end. Investigators sourced approximately 2 micrograms of genomic DNA from cryopreserved PBMCs for TCR beta libraries. This chain joins TRBV11-3 and TRBJ2-3; perhaps D is TRBD1 or TRBD2 (5 bases each). The TCR sequence derives from a human donor with chronic lymphocytic leukemia. Source: PBMCs, taken before ibrutinib treatment. The CDR3 region is CASSLQGDKQYF. The CDR3 DNA reads as TGTGCCAGCAGCTTACAGGGAGATAAGCAGTATTTT.